These 16 T cell receptor beta chains were all obtained from the same sample, sequenced in a study of shared clonotypes between healthy human individuals. TCRdb's table, derived via immunoSEQ multiplex PCR, lists solely in-frame clones and lacks some. Of about 590,000 clones listed, roughly 95% were seen once; the top ten hold 0.095% to 0.12%. Naivety among CD8 cells was defined by CD45RO negativity and positive CCR7 selection, thereby excluding terminally differentiated effector memory CD45RA+ cells. Specimen: naive CD8+ T cells sorted from blood. These receptors were obtained from a woman aged 30 to 39 in good health.

V and J are TRBV7-9 and TRBJ2-7; 8 bases map to TRBD1. Per germline, CDR1 SEHNR and CDR2 FQNEAQ (reference sequence). The V gene end was trimmed by 5 bases and the J gene end by 5 bases; junction bases not matched to a gene: 8. There are 14 residues in the CDR3. The DNA of the CDR3 is TGTGCCAGCAGCCAGGCGACAGGGGAGAACGAGCAGTACTTC. It specifies CASSQATGENEQYF.

This sequence joins TRBV4-1 and TRBJ2-2; D may be TRBD2 (7 bases). Germline V gives CDR1 MGHRA, CDR2 YSYEKL. The CDR3 spans 16 residues. V was clipped by 0 bases and J by 2 bases, with 10 bases between them. This CDR3 is CASSQERGANTGELFF. CDR3 nucleotides: TGCGCCAGCAGCCAAGAACGGGGGGCCAACACCGGGGAGCTGTTTTTT.

CDR3 nucleotide sequence: TGCAGCGTTATCCCAATATCCCCCACAGATACGCAGTATTTT. This gives the protein CSVIPISPTDTQYF. The gene calls are TRBV29-1 and TRBJ2-3; the D is unclear. The CDR3 length is 14 residues. V lost 5 bases to trimming and J lost 2 bases, with 14 bases between them. Germline loops: CDR1 SQVTM, CDR2 ANQGSEA.

This chain joins TRBV14 and TRBJ2-1; D is perhaps TRBD1 or TRBD2 (5 bases each). The germline gives CDR1 SGHDN, CDR2 FVKESK. The CDR3 totals 15 residues. V was trimmed by 5 bases and J by 9 bases, leaving 20 bases between them. The CDR3: CASSVRDPRTGEQFF. The CDR3 DNA reads as TGTGCCAGCAGCGTTCGGGACCCAAGGACCGGTGAGCAGTTCTTC.

This chain joins TRBV9 and TRBJ2-1, with 9 bases aligning to TRBD2. The CDR3 has 16 residues. Germline lookup yields CDR1 SGDLS and CDR2 YYNGEE. V was pared by 3 bases and J by 4 bases, with 8 bases of the junction left unmatched. CDR3 sequence reads: CASSGPSLAGYNEQFF. In DNA form, the CDR3 reads TGTGCCAGCAGCGGTCCATCGCTAGCGGGGTACAATGAGCAGTTCTTC.

This chain connects TRBV27 to TRBJ2-2, with 7 bases identical to TRBD2. Trimming cost V 5 bases and J 6 bases; bases outside gene matches: 6. The length of the CDR3 is 14 residues. Per the germline V gene, CDR1 is MNHEY and CDR2 is SMNVEV (reference sequence). The CDR3 sequence is CASSPPSGAGELFF. As DNA, the CDR3 is TGTGCCAGCAGTCCTCCTAGCGGCGCCGGGGAGCTGTTTTTT.

The rearrangement joins TRBV2 to TRBJ2-3, with D tentatively TRBD1 (6 bases). CDR1 is SNHLY, CDR2 FYNNEI, per germline. The V end was cut by 6 bases, the J end by 6 bases, with 16 bases between. The CDR3 is 14 amino acids. The CDR3 protein is CASSLPGTSDTQYF. The CDR3 DNA follows: TGTGCCAGCAGCCTCCCCGGGACATCTGATACGCAGTATTTT.

The chain couples TRBV5-8 to TRBJ2-1, with TRBD2 matching 7 bases. This CDR3 is 14 amino acids long. Germline V lookup: CDR1 SGHTS, CDR2 YDEGEE. J was trimmed by 6 bases and V by 3 bases; bases with no gene match: 6. In DNA form, the CDR3 reads TGTGCCAGCAGCTGGAGCGGGAAAGCCAATGAGCAGTTCTTC. It translates to CASSWSGKANEQFF. The variable domain in full, with the rest retrieved from reference TRBV5-8 and TRBJ2-1, is EAGVTQSPTHLIKTRGQQATLRCSPISGHTSVYWYQQALGLGLQFLLWYDEGEERNRGNFPPRFSGRQFPNYSSELNVNALELEDSALYLCASSWSGKANEQFFGPGTRLTVL.

J is TRBJ2-7 and V is TRBV7-9; D unresolved. Looked up from germline, CDR1 is SEHNR and CDR2 is FQNEAQ (reference sequence). The V gene lost 7 bases and the J gene lost 7 bases, with 14 bases spanning the gap. This CDR3 comprises 12 residues. In DNA, the CDR3 is TGTGCCAGCACTTTCCTCGGCTGGGAGCAGTACTTC. As protein: CASTFLGWEQYF.

The chain has TRBV4-1 and TRBJ2-5, with D hard to call. Trimming took off 1 base at V and 3 bases at J, with 9 bases between the two ends. Germline CDR1 and CDR2: MGHRA and YSYEKL. There are 14 residues in the CDR3. The CDR3 region has the DNA TGCGCCAGCAGCCAAGTTTTATGGGAAGAGACCCAGTACTTC. Its protein is CASSQVLWEETQYF.

This sequence joins TRBV9 and TRBJ2-7; TRBD2 matches at 8 bases. V shed 5 bases, J shed 3 bases, and the junction held 7 bases outside the gene matches. This CDR3 contains 14 residues. Germline loops: CDR1 SGDLS, CDR2 YYNGEE. CDR3 bases: TGTGCCAGCAGTCCGGCCAGCGGGGGCTACGAGCAGTACTTC. Protein sequence: CASSPASGGYEQYF.

The CDR3 reads CASSDPVMNTEAFF. CDR3 in DNA: TGTGCCAGCAGTGATCCGGTCATGAACACTGAAGCTTTCTTT. The rearrangement joins TRBV6-1 to TRBJ1-1, with D unresolved. Germline assignment: CDR1 MNHNS and CDR2 SASEGT. Trimming removed 3 bases at V and 0 bases at J, with 8 bases between. This CDR3 contains 14 residues.

The J gene is TRBJ1-5, the V gene TRBV18; TRBD1 agrees at 7 bases. V dropped 2 bases and J dropped 5; count of bases not matched to a gene: 12. The CDR3 extends over 17 amino acids. Looked up from germline, CDR1 is KGHSH and CDR2 is LQKENI. CDR3 protein: CASSPTKGTALYQPQHF. The CDR3 DNA is TGTGCCAGCTCACCAACTAAAGGGACAGCCCTTTATCAGCCCCAGCATTTT. The whole variable domain, remainder taken from reference TRBV18 and TRBJ1-5, is NAGVMQNPRHLVRRRGQEARLRCSPMKGHSHVYWYRQLPEEGLKFMVYLQKENIIDESGMPKERFSAEFPKEGPSILRIQQVVRGDSAAYFCASSPTKGTALYQPQHFGDGTRLSIL.

V gene TRBV5-4 combines with J gene TRBJ2-7, with D hard to call. Deletions cut 2 bases from V and 8 bases from J, with 17 bases between. The germline V gene has CDR1 SGHNT and CDR2 YYREEE (reference sequence). The CDR3 loop spans 14 amino acids. This chain's CDR3 is CASSFGELLGKQYF. The CDR3 coding sequence is TGTGCCAGCAGCTTTGGTGAACTACTGGGAAAGCAGTACTTC.

J is TRBJ2-2 and V is TRBV4-2; D unresolved. This CDR3 has 14 residues. The V gene lost 0 bases and the J gene lost 7 bases, with 9 bases spanning the gap. Germline CDR1 LGHNA, CDR2 YNFKEQ. DNA for the CDR3: TGTGCCAGCAGCCAAGAGGGGATCAGCGGGGAGCTGTTTTTT. This codes for CASSQEGISGELFF.

The rearrangement uses TRBV4-1 and TRBJ2-7, with D unresolved. CDR1 is MGHRA, CDR2 YSYEKL, per germline. V was shortened by 1 base and J by 3 bases, with 7 bases between the two germline ends. The CDR3 is made up of 13 amino acids. The CDR3 DNA reads TGCGCCAGCAGCCAAGGTAACGTCTACGAGCAGTACTTC. This translates into CASSQGNVYEQYF.